This T cell receptor beta chain was captured in a study of blood T cell repertoires in COVID-19. The germline V and J ends were trimmed by 1 base and 5 bases, with 5 bases remaining between them. Germline-derived CDR1 and CDR2 are SGHTA and FQGTGA. The CDR3 covers 13 residues. TCRdb keeps only in-frame clones here, not all; method: immunoSEQ multiplex PCR. This table has approximately 90,000 clones, 75% to 85% appearing once. The sequence derives from a woman older than 75 with acute or convalescent COVID-19. The chain employs TRBV7-3 and TRBJ2-2; no clear D gene. Sequenced: peripheral blood. In nucleotides, the CDR3 is TGTGCCAGCAGCTTAAGCAGGACCGGGGAGCTGTTTTTT. Amino acid sequence: CASSLSRTGELFF. The variable domain in full, with the rest retrieved from reference TRBV7-3 and TRBJ2-2, is GAGVSQTPSNKVTEKGKYVELRCDPISGHTALYWYRQSLGQGPEFLIYFQGTGAADDSGLPNDRFFAVRPEGSVSTLKIQRTERGDSAVYLCASSLSRTGELFFGEGSRLTVL.